The rows below give T cell receptor beta chains drawn from one sample of a study of T cell repertoires in cytomegalovirus infection. These receptors are not linked to any known antigen. In TCRdb, the reads were re-called with MiXCR into one record per CDR3 protein. The sample has more than 90,000 distinct CDR3 sequences, around 10% seen once. What was sequenced was PBMCs, sequenced either directly or after in vitro stimulation (not recorded which). The source is a human donor in good health (CMV status not recorded). Some clones in this sample may be carry-over from other donors' samples. CDR3s include the opening cysteine and the closing phenylalanine or tryptophan. The D gene is left open where the match is weak. Not all rows give a size; the values are once, few, many and, for expanded clones, a class.

D	size	J	V	CDR3	DNA
.	few	TRBJ2-1	TRBV15	CATSSGRDPYNEQFF	TGTGCCACCAGCAGCGGTCGGGATCCTTACAATGAGCAGTTCTTC
.	.	TRBJ1-5	TRBV12-3/TRBV12-4	CASSPTGFSNQPQHF	TGTGCCAGCAGTCCCACAGGCTTCAGCAATCAGCCCCAGCATTTT
TRBD2	few	TRBJ2-5	TRBV6-5	CASRGLAGIETQYF	TGTGCCAGCAGAGGACTAGCGGGAATAGAGACCCAGTACTTC
.	many	TRBJ2-2	TRBV5-1	CASSSGLHNTGELFF	TGCGCCAGCAGCTCGGGCCTACACAACACCGGGGAGCTGTTTTTT
.	many	TRBJ2-1	TRBV7-2	CASSQDPSSYNEQFF	TGTGCCAGCAGCCAGGACCCAAGCTCCTACAATGAGCAGTTCTTC
.	few	TRBJ2-1	TRBV5-4	CASSFSVDEQFF	TGTGCCAGCAGCTTTTCTGTCGATGAGCAGTTCTTC
.	few	TRBJ1-1	TRBV12-3/TRBV12-4	CASNSWNTEAFF	TGTGCCAGCAATTCGTGGAACACTGAAGCTTTCTTT
.	few	TRBJ2-3	TRBV7-9	CASGGPTDTQYF	TGTGCCAGCGGCGGGCCCACAGATACGCAGTATTTT
.	.	TRBJ1-1	TRBV4-1	CASSQVAPKPNTEAFF	TGCGCCAGCAGCCAAGTCGCTCCGAAACCGAACACTGAAGCTTTCTTT
.	many	TRBJ1-2	TRBV7-6	CASSSALAGYGYTF	TGTGCCAGCAGCAGCGCGTTGGCAGGATATGGCTACACCTTC
.	many	TRBJ1-1	TRBV7-6	CASSLGGSNTEAFF	TGTGCCAGCAGCTTAGGGGGGAGCAACACTGAAGCTTTCTTT
.	many	TRBJ2-3	TRBV7-2	CASSLNLATDTQYF	TGTGCCAGCAGCTTGAATCTGGCCACAGATACGCAGTATTTT
.	many	TRBJ1-1	TRBV28	CASNLAGPVNTEAFF	TGTGCCAGCAACCTGGCAGGGCCCGTGAACACTGAAGCTTTCTTT
.	.	TRBJ2-3	TRBV18	CASSAQGGTDTQYF	TGTGCCAGCTCAGCCCAGGGAGGCACAGATACGCAGTATTTT
.	many	TRBJ2-7	TRBV19	CASSILDSLSEQYF	TGTGCCAGTAGTATCTTGGACAGCCTTAGCGAGCAGTACTTC
TRBD2	.	TRBJ2-1	TRBV11-1	CASKLAVSSYNEQFF	TGTGCCAGCAAACTAGCGGTGAGCTCCTACAATGAGCAGTTCTTC
.	few	TRBJ1-5	TRBV12-3/TRBV12-4	CASSLRRRGNQPQHF	TGTGCCAGCAGCCTGAGGAGAAGGGGCAATCAGCCCCAGCATTTT
TRBD2	.	TRBJ2-5	TRBV7-3	CASSSGTSGEKYF	TGTGCCAGCAGTTCCGGGACTAGCGGGGAAAAGTACTTC
TRBD2	.	TRBJ2-1	TRBV7-9	CASSPSTSGRPPEQFF	TGTGCCAGCAGCCCCTCGACTAGCGGGAGACCCCCTGAGCAGTTCTTC
TRBD1	few	TRBJ1-3	TRBV18	CASSPRQGPGNTIYF	TGTGCCAGCTCACCAAGACAGGGACCTGGAAACACCATATATTTT
TRBD2	many	TRBJ2-5	TRBV7-9	CASSHALADQETQYF	TGTGCCAGCAGCCACGCGCTAGCGGACCAAGAGACCCAGTACTTC
TRBD2	.	TRBJ2-3	TRBV6-1	CASSDSPFAGGGTDTQYF	TGTGCCAGCAGTGATTCCCCCTTCGCGGGAGGCGGGACAGATACGCAGTATTTT
TRBD1	.	TRBJ2-3	TRBV29-1	CSAQTGSTDTQYF	TGCAGCGCTCAGACAGGGAGCACAGATACGCAGTATTTT
.	.	TRBJ1-1	TRBV15	CATSRDRQNTEAFF	TGTGCCACCAGCAGAGATCGCCAGAACACTGAAGCTTTCTTT
TRBD2	.	TRBJ2-7	TRBV7-2	CASSLEGLAFLQYF	TGTGCCAGCAGCTTAGAGGGACTAGCTTTTTTGCAGTACTTC
.	.	TRBJ2-3	TRBV18	CASSPPGGADTQYF	TGTGCCAGCTCACCACCGGGCGGCGCAGATACGCAGTATTTT
.	many	TRBJ2-7	TRBV7-2	CASSLAPGNPYEQYF	TGTGCCAGCAGCTTAGCGCCGGGAAATCCCTACGAGCAGTACTTC
.	few	TRBJ1-5	TRBV19	CASSKGPGLRIDQPQHF	TGTGCCAGTAGTAAGGGTCCGGGGCTACGAATTGATCAGCCCCAGCATTTT
.	.	TRBJ1-1	TRBV5-6	CASSSNLPEAFF	TGTGCCAGCAGCTCGAATCTCCCTGAAGCTTTCTTT
.	many	TRBJ1-2	TRBV4-1	CASSPVRRGASNYGYTF	TGCGCCAGCAGCCCCGTGCGCAGGGGCGCCTCTAACTATGGCTACACCTTC
TRBD2	many	TRBJ2-1	TRBV12-3/TRBV12-4	CASSRLAGVLGNEQFF	TGTGCCAGCAGTCGACTAGCGGGAGTGTTAGGGAATGAGCAGTTCTTC
.	.	TRBJ2-1	TRBV7-9	CAGRLIGATADEQFF	TGTGCCGGTCGCCTGATAGGGGCTACCGCCGATGAGCAGTTCTTC
TRBD2	many	TRBJ2-1	TRBV10-3	CAISSGRASNEQFF	TGTGCCATCAGTAGCGGGAGGGCCTCGAATGAGCAGTTCTTC
.	.	TRBJ2-3	TRBV20-1	CSAEGSSTDTQYF	TGCAGTGCGGAGGGTTCGAGCACAGATACGCAGTATTTT
.	.	TRBJ1-4	TRBV5-1	CASSLNRRLTEKLFF	TGCGCCAGCAGTTTGAACAGACGCCTCACTGAAAAACTGTTTTTT
.	many	TRBJ1-3	TRBV12-3/TRBV12-4	CASNPGPTGNTIYF	TGTGCCAGCAACCCGGGCCCTACTGGAAACACCATATATTTT
TRBD1	.	TRBJ2-2	TRBV24-1	CATSDSADRGTGELFF	TGTGCCACCAGTGATTCAGCGGACAGGGGCACCGGGGAGCTGTTTTTT
TRBD1	many	TRBJ2-5	TRBV5-4	CASKGVTGGVETQYF	TGTGCCAGCAAAGGCGTGACAGGGGGTGTGGAGACCCAGTACTTC
.	many	TRBJ2-3	TRBV12-5	CASGLVLKQGPDTQYF	TGTGCTAGTGGTTTGGTCCTGAAACAGGGCCCAGATACGCAGTATTTT
TRBD2	many	TRBJ2-4	TRBV6-1	CASRTSGRSAKNIQYF	TGTGCCAGCAGGACTAGCGGGCGGTCAGCCAAAAACATTCAGTACTTC
.	few	TRBJ1-1	TRBV7-9	CASSFGTENTEAFF	TGTGCCAGCAGCTTTGGGACGGAGAACACTGAAGCTTTCTTT
.	many	TRBJ1-4	TRBV5-6	CASSLVSTNEKLFF	TGTGCCAGCAGCTTGGTCAGTACCAATGAAAAACTGTTTTTT
.	many	TRBJ2-1	TRBV12-3/TRBV12-4	CASSLRAGFGNEQFF	TGTGCCAGCAGTTTAAGGGCGGGGTTCGGCAATGAGCAGTTCTTC
TRBD2	many	TRBJ2-5	TRBV18	CASSPPGSGRAETQYF	TGTGCCAGCTCACCCCCGGGCAGCGGGAGGGCCGAGACCCAGTACTTC
.	many	TRBJ1-1	TRBV7-9	CASSLDVGTEAFF	TGTGCCAGCAGCTTAGATGTCGGCACTGAAGCTTTCTTT
.	.	TRBJ2-1	TRBV19	CASSHLSNNEQFF	TGTGCCAGTAGCCACCTCAGTAACAATGAGCAGTTCTTC
TRBD2	.	TRBJ2-3	TRBV19	CASSVGLGVDTQYF	TGTGCCAGTAGTGTAGGACTAGGAGTAGATACGCAGTATTTT
TRBD2	many	TRBJ2-3	TRBV4-3	CASSQNSGIRADTQYF	TGCGCCAGCAGCCAAAATAGCGGGATCAGAGCGGATACGCAGTATTTT
TRBD1	.	TRBJ2-4	TRBV7-2	CASSWTGFGGIQYF	TGTGCCAGCAGCTGGACAGGGTTTGGGGGCATTCAGTACTTC
.	few	TRBJ1-2	TRBV12-3/TRBV12-4	CASTEGPGGYTF	TGTGCCAGCACCGAGGGACCGGGAGGCTACACCTTC
.	many	TRBJ2-7	TRBV7-2	CASSPYDPPEQYF	TGTGCCAGCAGCCCATACGACCCACCCGAGCAGTACTTC
.	.	TRBJ2-5	TRBV4-1	CASSRPQETQYF	TGCGCCAGCAGCCGACCCCAAGAGACCCAGTACTTC
.	many	TRBJ2-5	TRBV5-4	CASSLPGAQTQETQYF	TGTGCCAGCAGCTTGCCGGGGGCTCAGACCCAAGAGACCCAGTACTTC
.	.	TRBJ2-7	TRBV4-1	CASSQDSRVRNSEQYF	TGCGCCAGCAGCCAAGATTCCAGGGTTCGGAACTCCGAGCAGTACTTC
TRBD2	few	TRBJ2-1	TRBV4-3	CASSQEWEGEQFF	TGCGCCAGCAGCCAAGAGTGGGAGGGAGAGCAGTTCTTC